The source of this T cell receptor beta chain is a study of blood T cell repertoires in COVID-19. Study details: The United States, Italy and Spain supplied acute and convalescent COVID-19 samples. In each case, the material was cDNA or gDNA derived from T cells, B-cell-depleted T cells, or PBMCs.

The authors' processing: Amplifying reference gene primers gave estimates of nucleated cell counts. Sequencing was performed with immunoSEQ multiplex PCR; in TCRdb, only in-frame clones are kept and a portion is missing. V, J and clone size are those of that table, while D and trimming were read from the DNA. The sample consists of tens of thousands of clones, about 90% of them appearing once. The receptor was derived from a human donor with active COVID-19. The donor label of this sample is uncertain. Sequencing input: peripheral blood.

This chain's CDR3 is CASSLAGLAGYTF. Here the CDR3 DNA reads TGTGCCAGCAGCTTAGCTGGGCTTGCTGGCTACACCTTC. The J gene is TRBJ1-2, the V gene TRBV7-8; D remains ambiguous. The CDR3 length is 13 residues. Germline CDR1 and CDR2: SGHVS and FQNEAQ. The germline V and J ends were trimmed by 0 bases and 7 bases, with 9 bases remaining between them.